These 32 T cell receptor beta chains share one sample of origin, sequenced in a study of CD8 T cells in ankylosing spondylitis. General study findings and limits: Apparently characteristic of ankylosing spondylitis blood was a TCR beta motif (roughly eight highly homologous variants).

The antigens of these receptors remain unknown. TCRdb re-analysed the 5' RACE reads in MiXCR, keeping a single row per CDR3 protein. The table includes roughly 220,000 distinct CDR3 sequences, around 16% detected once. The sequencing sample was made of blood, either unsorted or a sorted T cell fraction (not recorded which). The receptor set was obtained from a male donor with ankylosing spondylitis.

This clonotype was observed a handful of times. This CDR3 reads CASSTKDRGYGYTF. The CDR3 DNA reads TGTGCCAGCAGCACTAAGGACAGGGGTTATGGCTACACCTTC. This chain connects TRBV5-4 to TRBJ1-2, with 9 bases lining up with TRBD1. Per the germline V gene, CDR1 is SGHNT and CDR2 is YYREEE (reference sequence). The CDR3 totals 14 residues. The trim removed 4 bases at V and 5 bases at J, leaving 6 bases unmatched.

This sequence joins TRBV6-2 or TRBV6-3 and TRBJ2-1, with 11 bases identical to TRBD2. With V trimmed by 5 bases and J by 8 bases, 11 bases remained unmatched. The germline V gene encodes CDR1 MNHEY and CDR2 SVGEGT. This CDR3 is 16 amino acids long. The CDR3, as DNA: TGTGCCAGCAGTCGCTCCGGGACTAGCGGTGCTGATGAGCAGTTCTTC. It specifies CASSRSGTSGADEQFF.

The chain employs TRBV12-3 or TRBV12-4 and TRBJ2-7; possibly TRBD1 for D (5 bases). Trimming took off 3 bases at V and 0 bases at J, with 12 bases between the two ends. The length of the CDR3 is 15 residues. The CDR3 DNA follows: TGTGCCAGCAGTTTTGGGCAGGGAATCTCCTACGAGCAGTACTTC. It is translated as CASSFGQGISYEQYF.

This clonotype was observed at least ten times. CDR3 DNA sequence: TGTGCCAGCAGCTTAGGCAACAATGAGCAGTTCTTC. Encoded protein: CASSLGNNEQFF. V and J are TRBV11-2 and TRBJ2-1, with D hard to call. The V end was cut by 1 base, the J end by 5 bases, with 3 bases between. The CDR3 contains 12 residues. Germline V gene lookup returns CDR1 SGHAT and CDR2 FQNNGV.

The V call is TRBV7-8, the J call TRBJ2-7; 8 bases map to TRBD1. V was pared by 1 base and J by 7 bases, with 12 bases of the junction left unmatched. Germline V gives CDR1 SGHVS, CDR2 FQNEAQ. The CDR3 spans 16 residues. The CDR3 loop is CASSLETTGVLSEQYF. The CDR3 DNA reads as TGTGCCAGCAGCTTAGAAACGACAGGGGTGTTAAGTGAGCAGTACTTC. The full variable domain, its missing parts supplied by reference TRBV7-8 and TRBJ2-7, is GAGVSQSPRYKVAKRGQDVALRCDPISGHVSLFWYQQALGQGPEFLTYFQNEAQLDKSGLPSDRFFAERPEGSVSTLKIQRTQQEDSAVYLCASSLETTGVLSEQYFGPGTRLTVT.

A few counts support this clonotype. This CDR3 is CSARGVETSSYEQYF. In DNA form, the CDR3 reads TGCAGTGCTAGAGGTGTAGAGACGAGCTCCTACGAGCAGTACTTC. The J gene is TRBJ2-7, the V gene TRBV20-1; D not certain. This CDR3 comprises 15 residues. Germline V gene sequence: CDR1 DFQATT, CDR2 SNEGSKA (reference sequence). Trimming removed 1 base from V and 0 bases from J, with 13 bases in between.

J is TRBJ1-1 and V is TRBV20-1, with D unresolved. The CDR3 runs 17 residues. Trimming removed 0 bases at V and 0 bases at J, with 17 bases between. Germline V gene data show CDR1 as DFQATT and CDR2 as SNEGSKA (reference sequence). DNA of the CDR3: TGCAGTGCTAGAGATATTGCCTCCTGGACCATGAACACTGAAGCTTTCTTT. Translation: CSARDIASWTMNTEAFF.

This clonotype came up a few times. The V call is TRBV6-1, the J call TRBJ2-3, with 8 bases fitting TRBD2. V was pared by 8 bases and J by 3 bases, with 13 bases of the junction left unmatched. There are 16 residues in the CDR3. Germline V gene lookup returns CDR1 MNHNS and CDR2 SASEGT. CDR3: CASSAREGGRTDTQYF. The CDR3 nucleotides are TGTGCCAGCTCCGCCCGGGAGGGAGGGAGAACAGATACGCAGTATTTT.

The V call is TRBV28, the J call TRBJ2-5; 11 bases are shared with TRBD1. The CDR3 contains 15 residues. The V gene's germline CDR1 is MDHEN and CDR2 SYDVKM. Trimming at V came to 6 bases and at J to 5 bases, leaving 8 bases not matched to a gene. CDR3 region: CASRGRTGGRETQYF. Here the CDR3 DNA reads TGTGCCAGCAGGGGACGGACAGGGGGCAGGGAGACCCAGTACTTC.

The CDR3 DNA reads TGCGCCAGCAGCTTGGCCGGGGGGGTTGAGAACAATGAGCAGTTCTTC. Its translation: CASSLAGGVENNEQFF. The rearrangement joins TRBV5-1 to TRBJ2-1, with TRBD2 identical over 8 bases. Germline V gene sequence: CDR1 SGHRS, CDR2 YFSETQ. The V gene end was trimmed by 0 bases and the J gene end by 5 bases; junction bases not matched to a gene: 7. The CDR3 sequence is 16 residues long.

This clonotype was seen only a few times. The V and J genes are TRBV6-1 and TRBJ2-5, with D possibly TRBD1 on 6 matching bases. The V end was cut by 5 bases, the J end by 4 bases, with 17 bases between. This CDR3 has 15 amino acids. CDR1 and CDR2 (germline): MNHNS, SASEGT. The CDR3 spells CASSPTDTGSETQYF. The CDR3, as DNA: TGTGCCAGCAGTCCTACCGACACAGGGTCAGAGACCCAGTACTTC.

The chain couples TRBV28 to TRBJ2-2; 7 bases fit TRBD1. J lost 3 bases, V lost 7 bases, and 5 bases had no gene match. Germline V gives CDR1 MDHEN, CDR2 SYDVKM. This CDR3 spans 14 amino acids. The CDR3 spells CASTRQGDTGELFF. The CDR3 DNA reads TGTGCCAGCACGAGACAGGGCGACACCGGGGAGCTGTTTTTT.

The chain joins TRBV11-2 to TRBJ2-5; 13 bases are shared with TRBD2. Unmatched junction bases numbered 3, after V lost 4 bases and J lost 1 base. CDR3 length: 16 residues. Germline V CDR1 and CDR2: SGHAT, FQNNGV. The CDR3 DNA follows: TGTGCCAGCAGCTCCGGACTAGCGGGGGCCCAAGAGACCCAGTACTTC. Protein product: CASSSGLAGAQETQYF.

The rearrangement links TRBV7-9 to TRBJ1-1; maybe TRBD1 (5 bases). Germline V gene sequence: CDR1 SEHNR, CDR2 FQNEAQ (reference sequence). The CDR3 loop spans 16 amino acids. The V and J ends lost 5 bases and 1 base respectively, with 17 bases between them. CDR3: CASSPKETARNTEAFF. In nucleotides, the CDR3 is TGTGCCAGCAGCCCCAAAGAGACAGCGCGGAACACTGAAGCTTTCTTT.

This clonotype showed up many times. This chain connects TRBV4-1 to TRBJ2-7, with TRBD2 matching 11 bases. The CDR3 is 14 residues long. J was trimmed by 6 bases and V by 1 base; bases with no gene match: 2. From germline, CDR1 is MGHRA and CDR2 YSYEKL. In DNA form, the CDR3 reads TGCGCCAGCAGCCAAGCTAGCGGGAGGTTCGAGCAGTACTTC. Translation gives CASSQASGRFEQYF.

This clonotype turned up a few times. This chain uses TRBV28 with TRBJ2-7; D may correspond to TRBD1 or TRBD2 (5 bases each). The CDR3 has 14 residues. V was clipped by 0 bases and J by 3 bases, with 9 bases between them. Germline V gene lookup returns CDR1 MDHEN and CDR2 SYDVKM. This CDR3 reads CASSLWGTNYEQYF. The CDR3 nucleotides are TGTGCCAGCAGTTTATGGGGGACCAACTACGAGCAGTACTTC.

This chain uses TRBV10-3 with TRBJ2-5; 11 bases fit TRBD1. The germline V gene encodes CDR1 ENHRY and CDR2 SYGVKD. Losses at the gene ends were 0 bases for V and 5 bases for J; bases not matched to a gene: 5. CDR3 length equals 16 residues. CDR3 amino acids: CAISESWTGGLETQYF. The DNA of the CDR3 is TGTGCCATCAGTGAGTCCTGGACAGGGGGCCTCGAGACCCAGTACTTC.

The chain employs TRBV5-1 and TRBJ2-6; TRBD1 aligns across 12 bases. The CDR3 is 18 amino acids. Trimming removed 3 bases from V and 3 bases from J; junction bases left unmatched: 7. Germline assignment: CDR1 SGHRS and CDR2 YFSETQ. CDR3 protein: CASSWAGTGGGGANVLTF. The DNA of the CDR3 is TGCGCCAGCAGCTGGGCCGGGACAGGGGGCGGTGGGGCCAACGTCCTGACTTTC.

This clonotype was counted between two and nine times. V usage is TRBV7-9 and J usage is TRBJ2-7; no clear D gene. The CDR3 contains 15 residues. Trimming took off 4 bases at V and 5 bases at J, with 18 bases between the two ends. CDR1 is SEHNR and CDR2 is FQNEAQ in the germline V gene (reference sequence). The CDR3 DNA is TGTGCCAGCAGCTCCGAACAGACCACCCCCCACGAGCAGTACTTC. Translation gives CASSSEQTTPHEQYF.

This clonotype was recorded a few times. The CDR3 nucleotides read TGCAGCGTTGAACTGACAGAACACACCGGGGAGCTGTTTTTT. Translating it yields CSVELTEHTGELFF. The J gene is TRBJ2-2, the V gene TRBV29-1; maybe TRBD1 (5 bases). V was trimmed by 2 bases and J by 3 bases, leaving 10 bases between them. CDR3 length: 14 residues. Germline CDR1 and CDR2: SQVTM and ANQGSEA.

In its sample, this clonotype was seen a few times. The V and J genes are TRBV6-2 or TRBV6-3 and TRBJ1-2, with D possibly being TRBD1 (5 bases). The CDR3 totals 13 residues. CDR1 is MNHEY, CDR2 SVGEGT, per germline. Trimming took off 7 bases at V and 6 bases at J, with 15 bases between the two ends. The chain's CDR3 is CASTLDRPNGYTF. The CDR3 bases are TGTGCCAGCACCCTCGACAGACCCAATGGCTACACCTTC.

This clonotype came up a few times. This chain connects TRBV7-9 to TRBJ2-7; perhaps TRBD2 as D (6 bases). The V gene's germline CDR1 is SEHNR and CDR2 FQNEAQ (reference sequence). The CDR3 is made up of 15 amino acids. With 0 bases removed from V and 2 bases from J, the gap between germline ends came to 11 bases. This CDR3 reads CASSLAAGLTYEQYF. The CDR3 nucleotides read TGTGCCAGCAGCTTAGCAGCGGGCCTGACCTACGAGCAGTACTTC.

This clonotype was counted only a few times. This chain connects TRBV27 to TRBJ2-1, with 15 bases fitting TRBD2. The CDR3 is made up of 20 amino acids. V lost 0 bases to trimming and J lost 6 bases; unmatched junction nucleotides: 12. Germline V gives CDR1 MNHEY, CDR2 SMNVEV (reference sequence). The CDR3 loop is CASSLSGTSGGPSFSNEQFF. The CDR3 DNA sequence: TGTGCCAGCAGTTTATCCGGGACTAGCGGGGGGCCCTCCTTTTCCAATGAGCAGTTCTTC.

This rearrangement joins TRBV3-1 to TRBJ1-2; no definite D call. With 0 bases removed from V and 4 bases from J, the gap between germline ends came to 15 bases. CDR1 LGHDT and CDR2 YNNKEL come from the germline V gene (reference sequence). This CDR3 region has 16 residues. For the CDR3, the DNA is TGTGCCAGCAGCCAAGAGCCCTCTCCGGGGTTCTATGGCTACACCTTC. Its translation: CASSQEPSPGFYGYTF.

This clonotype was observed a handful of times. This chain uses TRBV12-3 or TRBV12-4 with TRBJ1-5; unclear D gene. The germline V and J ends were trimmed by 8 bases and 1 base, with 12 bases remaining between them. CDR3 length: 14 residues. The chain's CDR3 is CASSSGMSNQPQHF. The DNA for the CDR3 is TGTGCCAGCTCAAGCGGGATGAGCAATCAGCCCCAGCATTTT.

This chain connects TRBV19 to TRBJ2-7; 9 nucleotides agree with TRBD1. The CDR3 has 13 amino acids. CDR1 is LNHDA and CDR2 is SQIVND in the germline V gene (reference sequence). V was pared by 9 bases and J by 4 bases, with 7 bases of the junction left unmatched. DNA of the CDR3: TGTGCCAGCTCTACAGGGGGCGCGTACGAGCAGTACTTC. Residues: CASSTGGAYEQYF. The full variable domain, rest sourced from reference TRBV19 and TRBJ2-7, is DGGITQSPKYLFRKEGQNVTLSCEQNLNHDAMYWYRQDPGQGLRLIYYSQIVNDFQKGDIAEGYSVSREKKESFPLTVTSAQKNPTAFYLCASSTGGAYEQYFGPGTRLTVT.

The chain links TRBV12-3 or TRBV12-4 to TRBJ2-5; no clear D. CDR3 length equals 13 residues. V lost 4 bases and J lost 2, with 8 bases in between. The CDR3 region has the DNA TGTGCCAGCAGTTGGCCAGGTCAAGAGACCCAGTACTTC. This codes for CASSWPGQETQYF.

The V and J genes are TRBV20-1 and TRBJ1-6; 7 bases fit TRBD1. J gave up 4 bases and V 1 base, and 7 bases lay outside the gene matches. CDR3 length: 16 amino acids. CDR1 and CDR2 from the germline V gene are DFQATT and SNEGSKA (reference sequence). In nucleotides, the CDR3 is TGCAGTGCTAGAGTAGAGGGGGCTTGGTATAATTCACCCCTCCACTTT. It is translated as CSARVEGAWYNSPLHF.

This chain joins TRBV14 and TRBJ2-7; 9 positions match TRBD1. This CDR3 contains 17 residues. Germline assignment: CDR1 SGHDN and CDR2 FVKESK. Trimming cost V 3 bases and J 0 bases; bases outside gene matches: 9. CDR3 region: CASSHPGTGTHSYEQYF. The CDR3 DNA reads TGTGCCAGCAGCCACCCCGGGACAGGGACTCACTCCTACGAGCAGTACTTC.

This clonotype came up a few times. CDR3 coding DNA: TGTGCCAGCAGTCCTCAAAGCGGGAGGGCCTGGGGCAATGAGCAGTTCTTC. Translating gives CASSPQSGRAWGNEQFF. The V gene is TRBV27, the J gene TRBJ2-1; TRBD2 agrees at 10 bases. The ends lost 5 bases at V and 6 bases at J; junction bases unmatched: 13. From germline, CDR1 is MNHEY and CDR2 SMNVEV (reference sequence). The CDR3 spans 17 residues.

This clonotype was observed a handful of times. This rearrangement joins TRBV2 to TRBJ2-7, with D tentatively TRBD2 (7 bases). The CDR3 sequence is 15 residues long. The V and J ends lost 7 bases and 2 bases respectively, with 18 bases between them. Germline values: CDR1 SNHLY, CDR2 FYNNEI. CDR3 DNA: TGTGCCAGCACTGGGGGGGGCGGGGTCCCCTACGAGCAGTACTTC. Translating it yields CASTGGGGVPYEQYF.

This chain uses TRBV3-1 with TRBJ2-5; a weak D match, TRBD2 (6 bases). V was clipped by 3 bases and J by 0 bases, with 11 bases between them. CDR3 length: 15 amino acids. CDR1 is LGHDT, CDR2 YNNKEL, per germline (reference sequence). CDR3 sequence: CASSHAGMYQETQYF. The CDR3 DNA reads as TGTGCCAGCAGCCATGCGGGGATGTACCAAGAGACCCAGTACTTC.